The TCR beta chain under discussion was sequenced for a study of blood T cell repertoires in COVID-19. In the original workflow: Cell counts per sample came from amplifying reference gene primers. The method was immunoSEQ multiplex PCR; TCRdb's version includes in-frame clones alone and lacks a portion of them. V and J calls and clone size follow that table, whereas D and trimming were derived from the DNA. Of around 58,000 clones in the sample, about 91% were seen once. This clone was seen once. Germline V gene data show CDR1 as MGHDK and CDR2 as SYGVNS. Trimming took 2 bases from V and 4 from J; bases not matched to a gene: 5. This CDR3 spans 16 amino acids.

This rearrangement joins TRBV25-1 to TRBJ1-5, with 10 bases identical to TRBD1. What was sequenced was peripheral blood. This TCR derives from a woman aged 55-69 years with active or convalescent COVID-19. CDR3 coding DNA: TGTGCCAGCAGTGAAGACAGGGGGCCGGGAAATCAGCCCCAGCATTTT. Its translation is CASSEDRGPGNQPQHF.